The 31 T cell receptor beta chains below come from one sample, sequenced in a study of blood T cell repertoires in COVID-19 (dated by TCRdb to 2020 to 2021). The library was prepared using the immunoSEQ multiplex PCR assay. TCRdb re-hosts the immuneACCESS table, in-frame sequences only. Its copies lack some clones; in the studies checked, an unresolved V gene accounts for under half of them, and the cause for the rest is not known. This sample lists tens of thousands of clones; 65% to 85% were detected once. Jointly, the top ten make up 1.5% to 2% of the sample. The specimen was peripheral blood. The source is a woman aged 55-75 years with acute or convalescent COVID-19.

The chain links TRBV2 to TRBJ2-3; TRBD2 aligns across 8 bases. J gave up 2 bases and V 2 bases, and 6 bases lay outside the gene matches. The CDR3 has 16 residues. The V gene's germline CDR1 is SNHLY and CDR2 FYNNEI. Here the CDR3 DNA reads TGTGCCAGCAGTGAACGCGGGACTAGGGTCACAGATACGCAGTATTTT. This codes for CASSERGTRVTDTQYF. The full variable domain, completed using reference TRBV2 and TRBJ2-3, is EPEVTQTPSHQVTQMGQEVILRCVPISNHLYFYWYRQILGQKVEFLVSFYNNEISEKSEIFDDQFSVERPDGSNFTLKIRSTKLEDSAMYFCASSERGTRVTDTQYFGPGTRLTVL.

Points on this clone: The sample contains more than one DNA sequence encoding this CDR3. V is TRBV5-8 and J is TRBJ1-5, with TRBD1 matching 7 bases. There are 15 residues in the CDR3. The trim removed 5 bases at V and 0 bases at J, leaving 5 bases unmatched. Per germline, CDR1 SGHTS and CDR2 YDEGEE. CDR3 sequence: CASSRQGFSNQPQHF. CDR3 in DNA: TGTGCCAGCAGTCGACAGGGATTTAGCAATCAGCCCCAGCATTTT.

This clone was detected only once. The V gene is TRBV24-1, the J gene TRBJ2-1, with D perhaps TRBD2 (5 bases). The CDR3 covers 15 residues. From germline, CDR1 is KGHDR and CDR2 SFDVKD. Trimming took 3 bases from V and 6 from J, leaving 14 bases between them. CDR3 residues: CATSDAGVGRNEQFF. As DNA, the CDR3 is TGTGCCACCAGTGATGCCGGGGTAGGACGCAATGAGCAGTTCTTC.

V and J are TRBV18 and TRBJ1-1, with D tentatively TRBD1 (6 bases). Per germline, CDR1 KGHSH and CDR2 LQKENI. This CDR3 is built from 14 residues. With 4 bases removed from V and 0 bases from J, the gap between germline ends came to 9 bases. Here the CDR3 reads CASSRQGMNTEAFF. DNA of the CDR3: TGTGCCAGCTCACGCCAGGGGATGAACACTGAAGCTTTCTTT.

The chain carries TRBV9 and TRBJ1-2, with TRBD1 identical over 9 bases. The CDR3 is 17 amino acids. Per germline, CDR1 SGDLS and CDR2 YYNGEE. V lost 7 bases to trimming and J lost 8 bases; unmatched junction nucleotides: 21. CDR3 protein: CASSWGTGTGPNQGYTF. CDR3 coding DNA: TGTGCCAGCTCGTGGGGCACCGGGACAGGGCCCAATCAGGGCTACACCTTC.

This clone was recorded once. The chain carries TRBV5-1 and TRBJ2-7, with 10 bases lining up with TRBD1. The J segment lost 2 bases and the V segment lost 4 bases, leaving 12 bases of the junction unmatched. The CDR3 length is 17 residues. Germline lookup yields CDR1 SGHRS and CDR2 YFSETQ. The CDR3 sequence: CASSLSIGTGVPYEQYF. DNA of the CDR3: TGCGCCAGCAGCCTATCGATCGGGACAGGGGTCCCCTACGAGCAGTACTTC.

The chain joins TRBV5-6 to TRBJ2-5; D may be TRBD1 (6 bases). Germline loops: CDR1 SGHDT, CDR2 YYEEEE. The CDR3 sequence is 17 residues long. V lost 3 bases, J lost 2 bases, and 20 bases lay in between. CDR3 bases: TGTGCCAGCAGCTCGGGACAAACCCTTGGCACACAAGAGACCCAGTACTTC. Encoded protein: CASSSGQTLGTQETQYF.

This clone came up once. V usage is TRBV4-2 and J usage is TRBJ2-7, with 9 bases matching TRBD2. The CDR3 has 15 residues. Germline CDR1 reads LGHNA; CDR2 reads YNFKEQ. Unmatched junction bases numbered 3, after V lost 0 bases and J lost 3 bases. CDR3 nucleotide sequence: TGTGCCAGCAGCCAAGAGGCTAGCGGGGACTACGAGCAGTACTTC. This encodes CASSQEASGDYEQYF.

This chain links TRBV11-1 with TRBJ2-5, with D uncertain. The CDR3 spans 15 residues. Per germline, CDR1 SGHAT and CDR2 FQDESV (reference sequence). The V end was cut by 3 bases, the J end by 4 bases, with 15 bases between. In DNA form, the CDR3 reads TGTGCCAGCAGCTTCCGAGGCTCCGGTACAGAGACCCAGTACTTC. Its protein product is CASSFRGSGTETQYF.

This rearrangement joins TRBV5-1 to TRBJ1-5; D might be TRBD1 (5 bases). This CDR3 comprises 14 residues. Trimming removed 0 bases from V and 1 base from J, with 5 bases in between. Germline-derived CDR1 and CDR2 are SGHRS and YFSETQ. The CDR3 spells CASSLGQSNQPQHF. In DNA form, the CDR3 reads TGCGCCAGCAGCTTGGGACAGAGCAATCAGCCCCAGCATTTT.

This clone has just a few counts. The V call is TRBV6-1, the J call TRBJ1-2; the D gene is possibly TRBD1 (5 bases). CDR1 and CDR2 (germline): MNHNS, SASEGT. The CDR3 loop spans 15 amino acids. V was pared by 1 base and J by 4 bases, with 13 bases between. The chain's CDR3 is CASSEGFIGAYGYTF. As DNA, the CDR3 is TGTGCCAGCAGTGAAGGATTTATTGGGGCCTATGGCTACACCTTC.

The V call is TRBV19, the J call TRBJ2-5, with D maybe TRBD1 (5 bases). In germline, CDR1 is LNHDA, CDR2 SQIVND (reference sequence). Trimming took 6 bases from V and 5 from J, leaving 13 bases between them. The CDR3 sequence is 13 residues long. CDR3 region: CASRGRGRETQYF. DNA for the CDR3: TGTGCCAGTAGAGGAAGGGGTCGCGAGACCCAGTACTTC.

J is TRBJ1-2 and V is TRBV28; TRBD1 aligns across 8 bases. Germline values: CDR1 MDHEN, CDR2 SYDVKM. This CDR3 contains 16 residues. J gave up 4 bases and V 5 bases, and 12 bases lay outside the gene matches. The CDR3 bases are TGTGCCAGCAGTACATCACCAGGGGGCGTAGGCTATGGCTACACCTTC. This codes for CASSTSPGGVGYGYTF.

Points on this clone: The junction departs from germline at one end; a sequencing error may be responsible. The CDR3 protein is CARSYATGGEYGYTF. CDR3 coding DNA: TGTGCCCGCAGTTACGCGACGGGGGGGGAGTATGGCTACACCTTC. V and J are TRBV6-5 and TRBJ1-2; D is perhaps TRBD1 (5 bases). Germline CDR1 MNHEY, CDR2 SVGAGI. The CDR3 extends over 15 amino acids.

Worth noting for this clone: Different DNA sequences within this sample yield the same CDR3. CDR3 protein: CASSGTGDYGYTF. As DNA, the CDR3 is TGCGCCAGCAGCGGGACAGGGGACTATGGCTACACCTTC. The chain couples TRBV10-2 to TRBJ1-2; 10 nucleotides match TRBD1. Germline V lookup: CDR1 WSHSY, CDR2 SAAADI. V shed 6 bases and J 3 bases; nucleotides not matched to a gene: 1. There are 13 residues in the CDR3.

The DNA of the CDR3 is TGTGCCAGCTCACCAACTCCAGGGACCTACGAGCAGTACTTC. It codes for CASSPTPGTYEQYF. The chain joins TRBV18 to TRBJ2-7, with D possibly matching TRBD1 (5 bases). This CDR3 is built from 14 residues. The germline V gene has CDR1 KGHSH and CDR2 LQKENI. Trimming took off 2 bases at V and 2 bases at J, with 10 bases between the two ends.

The gene calls are TRBV2 and TRBJ2-2, with 7 bases aligning to TRBD2. This CDR3 is 15 amino acids long. Germline trimming cut 6 bases from V and 0 bases from J; bases unmatched to any gene: 4. CDR1 and CDR2 from the germline V gene are SNHLY and FYNNEI. The chain's CDR3 is CASSPLAANTGELFF. In DNA, the CDR3 is TGTGCCAGCAGCCCTCTAGCGGCGAACACCGGGGAGCTGTTTTTT.

This rearrangement joins TRBV19 to TRBJ2-1, with unresolved D. The CDR3 contains 14 residues. V shed 0 bases and J shed 4 bases, with 7 bases lying between them. Germline CDR1 LNHDA, CDR2 SQIVND (reference sequence). CDR3: CASSIDWRYNEQFF. CDR3 sequence (DNA): TGTGCCAGTAGTATAGATTGGCGGTACAATGAGCAGTTCTTC. The complete variable domain, with remaining parts taken from reference TRBV19 and TRBJ2-1, reads DGGITQSPKYLFRKEGQNVTLSCEQNLNHDAMYWYRQDPGQGLRLIYYSQIVNDFQKGDIAEGYSVSREKKESFPLTVTSAQKNPTAFYLCASSIDWRYNEQFFGPGTRLTVL.

V gene TRBV5-1 combines with J gene TRBJ1-3, with 7 positions matching TRBD1. Germline V gives CDR1 SGHRS, CDR2 YFSETQ. Unmatched junction bases numbered 4, after V lost 5 bases and J lost 2 bases. The CDR3 covers 14 residues. CDR3 in DNA: TGCGCCAGCAGAAATACAGGGGCTGGAAACACCATATATTTT. This sequence encodes CASRNTGAGNTIYF.

The gene calls are TRBV27 and TRBJ1-2, with 9 bases identical to TRBD1. CDR1 is MNHEY, CDR2 SMNVEV, per germline (reference sequence). V was clipped by 6 bases and J by 0 bases; unmatched bases: 5. The CDR3 is made up of 15 amino acids. The CDR3 bases are TGTGCCAGCAGGCTACAGGGGGCTCCTAACTATGGCTACACCTTC. Translated, it gives CASRLQGAPNYGYTF.

The chain links TRBV6-5 to TRBJ1-2; D perhaps matches TRBD1 (5 bases). The CDR3 totals 14 residues. The V end lost 0 bases, the J end lost 4 bases, and 9 bases lay between the germline ends. Germline V gene sequence: CDR1 MNHEY, CDR2 SVGAGI. Written as DNA, the CDR3 is TGTGCCAGCAGTTACTCGACAGCAACCTATGGCTACACCTTC. This encodes CASSYSTATYGYTF.

This chain links TRBV4-1 with TRBJ1-6, with D possibly matching TRBD1 (5 bases). The V and J ends lost 2 bases and 4 bases respectively, with 9 bases between them. Germline loops: CDR1 MGHRA, CDR2 YSYEKL. The CDR3 has 15 amino acids. The CDR3: CASSQTQGYNSPLHF. CDR3 nucleotides: TGCGCCAGCAGCCAAACGCAGGGTTATAATTCACCCCTCCACTTT.

V is TRBV9 and J is TRBJ2-2; 8 bases align to TRBD2. Germline trimming cut 0 bases from V and 5 bases from J; bases unmatched to any gene: 6. This CDR3 contains 16 residues. Germline assignment: CDR1 SGDLS and CDR2 YYNGEE. The CDR3: CASSVDRTSITGELFF. The CDR3 nucleotides are TGTGCCAGCAGCGTAGACAGGACTAGCATAACCGGGGAGCTGTTTTTT.

V gene TRBV7-3 combines with J gene TRBJ2-1; no firm D call. V was trimmed by 2 bases and J by 5 bases, leaving 7 bases between them. CDR3 length: 13 amino acids. CDR1 is SGHTA and CDR2 is FQGTGA in the germline V gene. The CDR3 bases are TGTGCCAGCAGCTTATCAGTGGACAATGAGCAGTTCTTC. Translating it yields CASSLSVDNEQFF. The complete variable domain, with remaining parts taken from reference TRBV7-3 and TRBJ2-1, reads GAGVSQTPSNKVTEKGKYVELRCDPISGHTALYWYRQSLGQGPEFLIYFQGTGAADDSGLPNDRFFAVRPEGSVSTLKIQRTERGDSAVYLCASSLSVDNEQFFGPGTRLTVL.

The chain uses TRBV19 and TRBJ1-1, with D perhaps matching TRBD1 (5 bases). Germline CDR1 is LNHDA and CDR2 is SQIVND (reference sequence). Trimming removed 2 bases at V and 1 base at J, with 11 bases between. This CDR3 has 15 amino acids. CDR3 sequence (DNA): TGTGCCAGTAGTATAAACAGTCAGGGGAACACTGAAGCTTTCTTT. Its protein is CASSINSQGNTEAFF.

The chain links TRBV7-8 to TRBJ2-7, with TRBD2 identical over 15 bases. Looked up from germline, CDR1 is SGHVS and CDR2 is FQNEAQ. The CDR3 is made up of 17 amino acids. Trimming cost V 2 bases and J 7 bases; bases outside gene matches: 9. The CDR3 sequence is CASSLLGLAGGLKEQYF. The CDR3 bases are TGTGCCAGCAGCTTACTGGGACTAGCGGGAGGACTGAAAGAGCAGTACTTC.

The genes are TRBV4-1 and TRBJ1-1; D uncertain. Trimming removed 9 bases from V and 6 bases from J, with 14 bases in between. There are 12 residues in the CDR3. Germline V lookup: CDR1 MGHRA, CDR2 YSYEKL. As DNA, the CDR3 is TGCGCCAGTCGGGGTGGACCCGCTGAAGCTTTCTTT. It encodes CASRGGPAEAFF.

The genes are TRBV9 and TRBJ1-4; a possible D gene is TRBD1 (6 bases). Germline V lookup: CDR1 SGDLS, CDR2 YYNGEE. V lost 4 bases, J lost 8 bases, and 18 bases lay in between. The CDR3 contains 15 residues. CDR3 sequence reads: CASSSGQPGGEKLFF. CDR3 DNA sequence: TGTGCCAGCAGCTCCGGACAGCCGGGAGGGGAAAAACTGTTTTTT.

This clone was detected only once. The chain links TRBV5-1 to TRBJ2-3; possibly TRBD2 for D (6 bases). CDR1 is SGHRS and CDR2 is YFSETQ in the germline V gene. V lost 4 bases and J 0 bases, leaving 12 bases between the germline ends. The CDR3 spans 15 residues. The CDR3 bases are TGCGCCAGCAGCCTTGCGGGACGGAGCACAGATACGCAGTATTTT. It specifies CASSLAGRSTDTQYF.

This CDR3 reads CSVAWTGVNTEAFF. CDR3 in DNA: TGCAGCGTTGCCTGGACAGGGGTGAACACTGAAGCTTTCTTT. This chain uses TRBV29-1 with TRBJ1-1; TRBD1 matches 9 bases. The length of the CDR3 is 14 residues. Germline assignment: CDR1 SQVTM and CDR2 ANQGSEA. V trimming: 4 bases; J trimming: 0 bases; junction bases outside the gene matches: 3.

The chain uses TRBV27 and TRBJ2-5, with D possibly TRBD1 on 5 matching bases. Germline V CDR1 and CDR2: MNHEY, SMNVEV (reference sequence). The V end lost 0 bases, the J end lost 4 bases, and 18 bases lay between the germline ends. CDR3 length: 17 residues. The CDR3 protein is CASSLSGLVGRRETQYF. For the CDR3, the DNA is TGTGCCAGCAGTTTATCGGGGCTAGTCGGCCGCAGAGAGACCCAGTACTTC.